This T cell receptor beta chain was observed in a study of blood T cell repertoires in COVID-19. Study-level background: In each case, the material was cDNA or gDNA derived from T cells, B-cell-depleted T cells, or PBMCs.

The CDR3 has 15 residues. CDR1 and CDR2 from the germline V gene are SGHTA and FQGNSA. Deletions cut 1 base from V and 4 bases from J, with 10 bases between. Method: immunoSEQ multiplex PCR; TCRdb's copy keeps in-frame clones and lacks some. Of over 85,000 clones listed, about four fifths are singletons. The sequenced sample consisted of peripheral blood. The chain employs TRBV7-2 and TRBJ1-4, with D possibly being TRBD1 (5 bases). The sequence was collected from a woman in her sixties or seventies with acute or convalescent COVID-19. The CDR3 region is CASSLVGGDNEKLFF. The CDR3 DNA follows: TGTGCCAGCAGCTTAGTTGGGGGGGATAATGAAAAACTGTTTTTT.